This T cell receptor beta chain was sequenced in a study of T cells in localized non-small cell lung cancer. Findings and caveats of the study: Uninvolved nearby lung showed the greatest T cell clonality, exceeding that found in tumor. Sequencing was restricted to one tumor region; therefore, heterogeneity remains possible. Longer overall survival accompanied higher blood T cell density. Among the top 100 tumor clones, a median roughly 57 appeared in adjacent lung.

Profiling relied on immunoSEQ multiplex PCR, and the TCRdb table lists in-frame clones only, not all of them. The profile covers 65,000 to 80,000 clones, with 70% to 85% appearing a single time and 1% to 1.5% taken by the ten largest. Points on this clone: What it recognizes is unknown.

The receptor comes from a female donor at least 60 years old with stage I lung adenocarcinoma. The sample was peripheral blood, taken before any cancer treatment.

CDR3: CASSGPEAPSSYEQYF. CDR3 nucleotides: TGCGCCAGCAGTGGGCCCGAGGCCCCAAGCTCCTACGAGCAGTACTTC. The chain is built from TRBV10-2 and TRBJ2-7; D not certain. Trimming took off 4 bases at V and 0 bases at J, with 16 bases between the two ends. The CDR3 spans 16 residues. CDR1 and CDR2 from the germline V gene are WSHSY and SAAADI.